The rows below give T cell receptor beta chains drawn from one sample of a study of cytomegalovirus exposure and HLA in healthy donors. Some clones are missing from TCRdb's copy, which holds only in-frame ones; the method was immunoSEQ multiplex PCR. The sample includes some 140,000 clones, around three quarters of them seen just once. Sequenced: PBMCs. The receptors originated from a man aged 18 to 29 in good health and CMV-seronegative. Each CDR3 is given with its conserved first and last residue. The D gene is left open where the match is weak. Clone size is shown for a subset of rows, as once, few, many or a class of expanded clone.

v_call,j_call,clone_size,d_call,cdr3_nt,cdr3_aa
TRBV5-1,TRBJ2-2,.,.,TGCGCCAGCAGCTTGGGCGCAGGGCAGAACCGGGAGCTGTTTTTT,CASSLGAGQNRELFF
TRBV4-3,TRBJ2-7,.,TRBD1,TGCGCCAGCAGCCTCGGGACAGGGGCCTACGAGCAGTACTTC,CASSLGTGAYEQYF
TRBV29-1,TRBJ2-2,.,TRBD2,TGCAGCGTTGAATCGTGGGGGGGCACCGGGGAGCTGTTTTTT,CSVESWGGTGELFF
TRBV19,TRBJ2-7,.,.,TGTGCCAGTAGTATAGCGAGGACAGTTTACAGCTACGAGCAGTACTTC,CASSIARTVYSYEQYF
TRBV7-9,TRBJ2-3,.,.,TGTGCCAGCAGCCTGACTAGTCCAGATACGCAGTATTTT,CASSLTSPDTQYF
TRBV5-1,TRBJ2-7,few,.,TGCGCCAGCAGCTTGGGGGGGGATAGGACCTACGAGCAGTACTTC,CASSLGGDRTYEQYF
TRBV9,TRBJ1-1,.,TRBD1,TGTGCCAGCAGCTCCCACAGGGGTATGAACACTGAAGCTTTCTTT,CASSSHRGMNTEAFF
TRBV19,TRBJ2-1,.,TRBD1,TGTGCCAGTAGTACCGGGACAGGGTCTGTTGATGAGCAGTTCTTC,CASSTGTGSVDEQFF
TRBV6-5,TRBJ1-1,.,.,TGTGCCAGCAGTGCATCCACGCTAGGGGACACTGAAGCTTTCTTT,CASSASTLGDTEAFF
TRBV11-2,TRBJ2-7,.,TRBD1,TGTGCCAGTACCGGGACAGCGACCTACGAGCAGTACTTC,CASTGTATYEQYF
TRBV7-2,TRBJ1-6,.,.,TGTGCCAGCAGCCTAAAGACAGGTGGACCCCTCCACTTT,CASSLKTGGPLHF
TRBV5-6,TRBJ1-5,few,.,TGTGCCAGCAGCTCCCAGGGAAGCCAGCCCCAGCATTTT,CASSSQGSQPQHF
TRBV7-9,TRBJ2-1,.,TRBD1,TGTGCCAGCAGCCGGGGACAGTCATACAATGAGCAGTTCTTC,CASSRGQSYNEQFF
TRBV9,TRBJ2-1,.,TRBD1,TGTGCCAGCAGCGTTACCGGGACAGGGTACAATGAGCAGTTCTTC,CASSVTGTGYNEQFF
TRBV19,TRBJ1-1,.,.,TGTGCCAGTAGGCCAAGGGGACAAGGGCCGGGAGCTTTCTTT,CASRPRGQGPGAFF
TRBV4-1,TRBJ2-3,.,.,TGCGCCAGCAGCCAAGAAACTAGCAGCACCACAGATACGCAGTATTTT,CASSQETSSTTDTQYF
TRBV11-2,TRBJ2-2,once,TRBD1,TGTGCCAGCAGCTTATCCAGGGGGCAGACCGGGGAGCTGTTTTTT,CASSLSRGQTGELFF
TRBV7-9,TRBJ2-7,.,.,TGTGCCAGCAGCTTAGATCCGTACGAGCAGTACTTC,CASSLDPYEQYF
TRBV7-2,TRBJ2-3,.,TRBD2,TGTGCCAGCAGCCCGGGACTAGCGGGGGGAGGAACGCAGTATTTT,CASSPGLAGGGTQYF
TRBV15,TRBJ1-2,.,TRBD1,TGTGCCACCAGCAGAGGACAGGGGGCGGGCTATGGCTACACCTTC,CATSRGQGAGYGYTF
TRBV5-1,TRBJ1-1,.,TRBD1,TGCGCCAGCAGGTCCGGGACAGGGAGTCCGGACACTGAAGCTTTCTTT,CASRSGTGSPDTEAFF
TRBV25-1,TRBJ1-1,.,.,TGTGCCAGCAGTGCGGGGTCGTTTCGGGCTTTCTTT,CASSAGSFRAFF
TRBV6-5,TRBJ1-5,few,.,TGTGCCAGCAGTAGAACAGGGCCCGGTCAGCCCCAGCATTTT,CASSRTGPGQPQHF
TRBV5-1,TRBJ1-4,.,.,TGCGCCAGCAGCTCGGCCGCAGGGGTTGGAGAAAAACTGTTTTTT,CASSSAAGVGEKLFF
TRBV7-2,TRBJ1-1,.,TRBD1,TGTGCCAGCAGCTTAGTTGGGACAGGGGGCCGTACTGAAGCTTTCTTT,CASSLVGTGGRTEAFF
TRBV13,TRBJ2-7,.,.,TGTGCCAGCACCCAAGGGGGTCCCTCCTACGAGCAGTACTTC,CASTQGGPSYEQYF
TRBV6-6,TRBJ2-2,.,TRBD1,TGTGCCAGCAGAGACAGGGGAATCGGGGAGCTGTTTTTT,CASRDRGIGELFF
TRBV6-6,TRBJ1-1,few,TRBD1,TGTGCCAGCAGTTACAGGGCAGGGGGGAACACTGAAGCTTTCTTT,CASSYRAGGNTEAFF
TRBV20-1,TRBJ1-1,.,.,TGCAGTGCTTGGGGAGGGGAGAAGGCTTTCTTT,CSAWGGEKAFF
TRBV10-3,TRBJ2-7,.,TRBD1,TGTGCCATCAGTGAGCCGGGACAGGGCTACGAGCAGTACTTC,CAISEPGQGYEQYF
TRBV6-5,TRBJ2-3,.,.,TGTGCCAGCAGCCGCAGGGTTTTGGGGGATACGCAGTATTTT,CASSRRVLGDTQYF
TRBV6-6,TRBJ1-1,few,.,TGTGCCAGCAGTCGCCGAGGGACTGAAGCTTTCTTT,CASSRRGTEAFF
TRBV5-1,TRBJ2-7,few,TRBD1,TGCGCCAGCAGCCTCGTTCAACCCCGGGACAGTCACTACGAGCAGTACTTC,CASSLVQPRDSHYEQYF
TRBV4-1,TRBJ2-2,.,.,TGCGCCAGCAGCCAAGGGCCAGCGGCCCCTACGAACACCGGGGAGCTGTTTTTT,CASSQGPAAPTNTGELFF
TRBV27,TRBJ1-1,.,.,TGTGCCAGCAGTTTTGGGGGGATGAACACTGAAGCTTTCTTT,CASSFGGMNTEAFF
TRBV5-1,TRBJ1-2,.,TRBD1,TGCGCCAGCAGCTTGGTAGCAGGGGGCGGCTATGGCTACACCTTC,CASSLVAGGGYGYTF
TRBV30,TRBJ1-6,.,TRBD1,TGTGCCTGGACCCTCGGAGGACAGGGGGCTTGGTCACCCCTCCACTTT,CAWTLGGQGAWSPLHF
TRBV5-6,TRBJ2-1,.,TRBD2,TGTGCCAGCAGCCTTCGGGACTATACCTACAATGAGCAGTTCTTC,CASSLRDYTYNEQFF
TRBV30,TRBJ2-3,.,.,TGTGCCTGGACGGTGGGTCTGACTAATACGCAGTATTTT,CAWTVGLTNTQYF
TRBV9,TRBJ1-2,.,TRBD1,TGTGCCAGCTCGGGACAGGGTCTTTCCAACTATGGCTACACCTTC,CASSGQGLSNYGYTF
TRBV2,TRBJ1-1,.,.,TGTGCCAGCAGGGCGGACACTGAAGCTTTCTTT,CASRADTEAFF
TRBV23-1,TRBJ2-5,.,TRBD2,TGCGCCAGCAGTCAATGGGGACTAGCGGACCGCCAAGCGGAGACCCAGTACTTC,CASSQWGLADRQAETQYF
TRBV30,TRBJ1-3,few,.,TGTGCCTGGAGTCCGGGGGACCTGGGAAACACCATATATTTT,CAWSPGDLGNTIYF
TRBV6-6,TRBJ1-1,few,.,TGTGCCAGCAGCCTCGCCGGGGAGAACACTGAAGCTTTCTTT,CASSLAGENTEAFF
TRBV4-2,TRBJ1-6,.,.,TGTGCCAGCAGCCAAGAAGCCAGGGTCGGGTCACCCCTCCACTTT,CASSQEARVGSPLHF
TRBV4-3,TRBJ2-7,.,.,TGCGCCAGCAGCCAGGGGGGAGGATTAACCTACGAGCAGTACTTC,CASSQGGGLTYEQYF
TRBV27,TRBJ2-4,.,.,TGTGCCAGCAGACAGGTGGCGGCCAAAAACATTCAGTACTTC,CASRQVAAKNIQYF
TRBV11-2,TRBJ1-4,few,.,TGTGCCAGCGGGGGGGCCGACTGGAATGAAAAACTGTTTTTT,CASGGADWNEKLFF
TRBV5-4,TRBJ1-1,few,TRBD1,TGTGCCAGCAGCAGACAGGGACCAGAAGCTTTCTTT,CASSRQGPEAFF